This passage covers 7 T cell receptor beta chains from one sample sequenced in a study of PD-L1 blockade in urothelial cancer. Described time point: pretreatment peripheral blood. The protocol was immunoSEQ multiplex PCR, while the TCRdb copy is restricted to in-frame clones and leaves out a portion. The sample lists roughly 100,000 clones; 80% to 90% were seen once. Sequenced here: PBMCs, sampled around atezolizumab (anti-PD-L1) treatment. These receptors all come from a woman aged 80 or over with urothelial cancer.

The rearrangement uses TRBV6-5 and TRBJ2-7; D gene ambiguous. V was trimmed by 7 bases and J by 6 bases, leaving 13 bases between them. CDR3 length: 12 residues. From germline, CDR1 is MNHEY and CDR2 SVGAGI. As DNA, the CDR3 is TGTGCCAGCACCACACCGGGTGGCGAGCAGTACTTC. Protein: CASTTPGGEQYF.

The chain employs TRBV28 and TRBJ1-1, with D possibly matching TRBD1 (6 bases). Germline V gene lookup returns CDR1 MDHEN and CDR2 SYDVKM. Trimming cost V 3 bases and J 0 bases, with 11 bases left between them. The CDR3 totals 15 residues. In nucleotides, the CDR3 is TGTGCCAGCAGTTTCAGGGGTTTCATGAACACTGAAGCTTTCTTT. This translates into CASSFRGFMNTEAFF. Variable domain in full (rest from reference TRBV28 and TRBJ1-1): DVKVTQSSRYLVKRTGEKVFLECVQDMDHENMFWYRQDPGLGLRLIYFSYDVKMKEKGDIPEGYSVSREKKERFSLILESASTNQTSMYLCASSFRGFMNTEAFFGQGTRLTVV.

The CDR3 nucleotides are TGTGCCAGCAGCGTTAGTGGGACTAGCAGGGACGAGCAGTACTTC. Its protein product is CASSVSGTSRDEQYF. The V call is TRBV9, the J call TRBJ2-7; 9 bases fit TRBD2. Trimming at V came to 2 bases and at J to 5 bases, leaving 8 bases not matched to a gene. CDR1 is SGDLS and CDR2 is YYNGEE in the germline V gene. The CDR3 is 15 residues long.

The chain carries TRBV29-1 and TRBJ2-1; 11 positions match TRBD2. The germline CDR1 and CDR2 sequences are SQVTM and ANQGSEA. The ends lost 3 bases at V and 7 bases at J; junction bases unmatched: 2. The CDR3 length is 13 residues. The CDR3 nucleotides read TGCAGCGTTGACCGGACTAGCGGGAATGAGCAGTTCTTC. This codes for CSVDRTSGNEQFF.

The chain combines TRBV29-1 with TRBJ1-1; 11 bases match TRBD1. CDR1 and CDR2 (germline): SQVTM, ANQGSEA. The trim removed 7 bases at V and 5 bases at J, leaving 6 bases unmatched. The CDR3 has 13 amino acids. The chain's CDR3 is CSAGQGAGTEAFF. DNA of the CDR3: TGCAGCGCCGGACAGGGGGCTGGTACTGAAGCTTTCTTT.

This sequence joins TRBV7-3 and TRBJ2-1, with D possibly being TRBD1 (5 bases). The CDR3 spans 13 residues. Germline V gene sequence: CDR1 SGHTA, CDR2 FQGTGA. V shed 0 bases and J shed 10 bases, with 10 bases lying between them. The CDR3 DNA reads as TGTGCCAGCAGCTTAACAGGGGATAGGGAGCAGTTCTTC. Amino acid sequence: CASSLTGDREQFF.

The chain joins TRBV2 to TRBJ1-2, with a tentative D call TRBD1 (5 bases). Trimming removed 5 bases from V and 4 bases from J, with 17 bases in between. This CDR3 spans 15 amino acids. The germline gives CDR1 SNHLY, CDR2 FYNNEI. CDR3 nucleotide sequence: TGTGCCAGCAGTACAACGACGGGGGGGTTCTATGGCTACACCTTC. Translated: CASSTTTGGFYGYTF.